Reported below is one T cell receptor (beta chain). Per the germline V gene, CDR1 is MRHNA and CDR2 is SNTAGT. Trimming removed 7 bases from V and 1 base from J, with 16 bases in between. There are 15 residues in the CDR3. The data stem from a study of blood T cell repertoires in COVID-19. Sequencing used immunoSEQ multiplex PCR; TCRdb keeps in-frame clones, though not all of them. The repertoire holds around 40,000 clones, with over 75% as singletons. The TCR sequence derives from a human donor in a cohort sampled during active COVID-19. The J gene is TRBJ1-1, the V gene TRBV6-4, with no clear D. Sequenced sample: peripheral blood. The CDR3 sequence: CASKREEGENTEAFF. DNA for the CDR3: TGTGCCAGCAAGAGAGAGGAGGGAGAGAACACTGAAGCTTTCTTT.